This TCR beta chain was documented in a study of shared clonotypes between healthy human individuals. A note on this clone: Its antigen remains unknown.

Overall study results and limits: It was the non-shared clonotypes that had lower generation probabilities than clonotypes shared by all four donors. Represented diversity, genetic and exposure-history alike, was limited by few donors. Estimated clonotype richness was generally higher in naive than memory subsets.

All participating donors were Caucasian adults from Nashville, Tennessee. V was pared by 6 bases and J by 2 bases, with 4 bases of the junction left unmatched. Germline V gene lookup returns CDR1 SNHLY and CDR2 FYNNEI. The CDR3 length is 13 residues. Sequencing used immunoSEQ multiplex PCR; TCRdb keeps in-frame clones, though not all of them. The sample includes 780,000 or so clones, approximately 77% of them seen just once. This chain joins TRBV2 and TRBJ2-7, with 7 bases matching TRBD1. The sequenced sample was memory CD4+ T cells sorted from blood. Indicated subset: CD45RA-negative fraction. The receptor was derived from a woman in her twenties or thirties in good health. Here the CDR3 reads CASRGQMPYEQYF. For the CDR3, the DNA is TGTGCCAGCAGGGGACAGATGCCCTACGAGCAGTACTTC.